This T cell receptor (beta chain) was found in a study of T-cell reconstitution after alpha-beta-depleted transplantation in children. This clonotype came up a few times. The target antigen is unknown. The germline CDR1 and CDR2 sequences are SGHRS and YFSETQ. With 1 base removed from V and 5 bases from J, the gap between germline ends came to 16 bases. This CDR3 contains 15 residues. Preparation of the TCRbeta library used unique molecular identifiers. Via MiXCR, TCRdb re-called the PCR reads, giving one row per CDR3 protein. The sample contains some 460,000 distinct CDR3 sequences, roughly 16% of which appear only once. Study outcomes and limitations: Newly produced T cells mostly accounted for T-cell counts and diversity one year post-transplant.

The receptor comes from a boy less than two years old who had a stem cell transplant for Wiskott-Aldrich syndrome, so the T cells may come from the graft donor. This specimen was PBMCs, mostly from graft donor cells, taken 360 days after TCRalphabeta/CD19-depleted stem cell transplant. The rearrangement joins TRBV5-1 to TRBJ2-7, with a weak D call TRBD2 (5 bases). The CDR3 DNA follows: TGCGCCAGCAGCTTGTCGGGGAGTTACCTTCACGAGCAGTACTTC. This sequence encodes CASSLSGSYLHEQYF.